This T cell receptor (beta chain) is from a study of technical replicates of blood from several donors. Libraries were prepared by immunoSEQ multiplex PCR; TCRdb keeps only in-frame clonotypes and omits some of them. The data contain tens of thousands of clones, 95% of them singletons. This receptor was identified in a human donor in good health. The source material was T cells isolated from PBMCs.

The CDR3 sequence: CASSPQRDREWHF. The DNA for the CDR3 is TGTGCCAGCTCACCACAACGGGACAGGGAATGGCATTTT. This chain uses TRBV18 with TRBJ1-5, with 9 bases identical to TRBD1. CDR3 length: 13 residues. Per germline, CDR1 KGHSH and CDR2 LQKENI. J was trimmed by 15 bases and V by 1 base; bases with no gene match: 7.